These 28 T cell receptor beta chains share one sample of origin, sequenced in a study of shared T cell receptors in the human thymus. Measured with immunoSEQ multiplex PCR; TCRdb has only the in-frame clones, and not every one. Here the sample spans 640,000 or so clones, about 89% being singletons. These same data were also listed under a study on human thymus T cells.

Sequenced material: thymocytes. The receptors here all came from a boy under three years old with a congenital heart defect.

The rearrangement joins TRBV10-1 to TRBJ1-1; TRBD1 agrees at 7 bases. Germline V gene lookup returns CDR1 WNHNN and CDR2 SYGVQD (reference sequence). The CDR3 is 17 amino acids. Unmatched junction bases numbered 12, after V lost 3 bases and J lost 2 bases. The CDR3 sequence: CASSEGQDSVGNTEAFF. Here the CDR3 DNA reads TGCGCCAGCAGTGAAGGACAGGATTCGGTGGGAAACACTGAAGCTTTCTTT.

This chain links TRBV4-3 with TRBJ1-3; D is possibly TRBD1 (6 bases). Trimming left V 4 bases short and J 7 bases short, with 17 bases between. CDR3 length: 15 residues. Germline CDR1 and CDR2: LGHNA and YSLEER. The CDR3 reads CASSRVGAFGNTIYF. The CDR3 DNA sequence: TGCGCCAGCAGCCGAGTGGGGGCGTTCGGGAACACCATATATTTT.

The gene calls are TRBV4-3 and TRBJ2-5, with TRBD2 matching over 8 bases. The V gene's germline CDR1 is LGHNA and CDR2 YSLEER. CDR3 length: 21 residues. Unmatched junction bases numbered 19, after V lost 0 bases and J lost 1 base. Written as DNA, the CDR3 is TGCGCCAGCAGCCAAGACTGTTCGGTTTCGGGTCGGGAGGGCGGCCAAGAGACCCAGTACTTC. It yields the protein CASSQDCSVSGREGGQETQYF.

The rearrangement links TRBV28 to TRBJ2-7, with TRBD2 identical over 8 bases. The trim removed 7 bases at V and 5 bases at J, leaving 10 bases unmatched. Germline V gene sequence: CDR1 MDHEN, CDR2 SYDVKM. The CDR3 is 14 residues long. CDR3 DNA sequence: TGTGCCAGCACCCCTTTTACTAGCGGCGACGAGCAGTACTTC. This codes for CASTPFTSGDEQYF.

The chain joins TRBV11-2 to TRBJ2-1; perhaps TRBD2 as D (7 bases). With 4 bases removed from V and 8 bases from J, the gap between germline ends came to 21 bases. Germline loops: CDR1 SGHAT, CDR2 FQNNGV. This CDR3 spans 16 amino acids. The CDR3 DNA reads as TGTGCCAGCAGCTACTATTTGGCGGGGGCGGAATATGAGCAGTTCTTC. As protein: CASSYYLAGAEYEQFF.

V is TRBV19 and J is TRBJ1-2; D perhaps matches TRBD1 (5 bases). Germline CDR1 and CDR2: LNHDA and SQIVND (reference sequence). The CDR3 has 14 residues. Trimming removed 4 bases at V and 4 bases at J, with 13 bases between. CDR3: CASSKLTATYGYTF. CDR3 coding DNA: TGTGCCAGTAGTAAATTGACAGCTACCTATGGCTACACCTTC.

The chain uses TRBV5-1 and TRBJ1-2; the match to TRBD1 covers 8 bases. Germline V gene data show CDR1 as SGHRS and CDR2 as YFSETQ. After removal of 4 bases from V and 0 bases from J, the junction contained 2 bases not matched to a gene. The length of the CDR3 is 14 residues. The CDR3: CASSQGAPNYGYTF. The CDR3 nucleotides are TGCGCCAGCAGCCAGGGGGCTCCTAACTATGGCTACACCTTC.

This chain joins TRBV29-1 and TRBJ2-7, with TRBD1 matching over 9 bases. With V trimmed by 4 bases and J by 2 bases, 6 bases remained unmatched. The CDR3 has 14 amino acids. The germline CDR1 and CDR2 sequences are SQVTM and ANQGSEA. The CDR3 nucleotides read TGCAGCGTTGGAGGACAGGGGTTCCCCTACGAGCAGTACTTC. Translating gives CSVGGQGFPYEQYF.

This sequence joins TRBV6-5 and TRBJ2-6; D gene uncertain. The CDR3 is made up of 15 amino acids. Trimming removed 5 bases at V and 0 bases at J, with 8 bases between. Germline V gene lookup returns CDR1 MNHEY and CDR2 SVGAGI. This chain's CDR3 is CASSHRSSGANVLTF. CDR3 bases: TGTGCCAGCAGTCACCGGAGCTCTGGGGCCAACGTCCTGACTTTC.

The chain employs TRBV20-1 and TRBJ1-1; possible D gene TRBD1, 6 bases. The germline gives CDR1 DFQATT, CDR2 SNEGSKA (reference sequence). The ends were cut back, 7 bases at V and 1 base at J, with 7 bases in the middle. The CDR3 is 11 residues long. The CDR3 is CSGQENTEAFF. CDR3 DNA: TGCAGTGGACAGGAGAACACTGAAGCTTTCTTT.

The chain has TRBV4-3 and TRBJ1-2; no firm D call. The V gene's germline CDR1 is LGHNA and CDR2 YSLEER. The CDR3 length is 14 residues. V lost 0 bases and J lost 7, with 12 bases in between. The CDR3 nucleotides read TGCGCCAGCAGCCAAGATCAAGCTCTTGGTGGCTACACCTTC. Translation: CASSQDQALGGYTF.

The chain combines TRBV7-9 with TRBJ1-2, with 7 positions matching TRBD1. The V segment lost 3 bases and the J segment 5 bases; nucleotides outside the gene matches: 9. CDR1 and CDR2 from the germline V gene are SEHNR and FQNEAQ (reference sequence). The CDR3 sequence is 15 residues long. The CDR3 DNA sequence: TGTGCCAGCAGCTTTCTTGGGGGGACAGAGTATGGCTACACCTTC. It translates to CASSFLGGTEYGYTF. The whole variable domain, filled in from reference TRBV7-9 and TRBJ1-2, reads DTGVSQNPRHKITKRGQNVTFRCDPISEHNRLYWYRQTLGQGPEFLTYFQNEAQLEKSRLLSDRFSAERPKGSFSTLEIQRTEQGDSAMYLCASSFLGGTEYGYTFGSGTRLTVV.

This rearrangement joins TRBV14 to TRBJ1-2; a weak D match, TRBD1 (5 bases). The CDR3 runs 13 residues. Trimming pared 0 bases from V and 6 bases from J, leaving 8 bases between. The V gene's germline CDR1 is SGHDN and CDR2 FVKESK. The DNA for the CDR3 is TGTGCCAGCAGCCAAGAATCAGGGAATGGCTACACCTTC. Its protein is CASSQESGNGYTF. Full variable domain (outside the CDR3, taken from reference TRBV14 and TRBJ1-2): EAGVTQFPSHSVIEKGQTVTLRCDPISGHDNLYWYRRVMGKEIKFLLHFVKESKQDESGMPNNRFLAERTGGTYSTLKVQPAELEDSGVYFCASSQESGNGYTFGSGTRLTVV.

J is TRBJ2-5 and V is TRBV5-5; D may be TRBD2 (6 bases). This CDR3 is built from 14 residues. Per the germline V gene, CDR1 is SGHKS and CDR2 is YYEKEE (reference sequence). V lost 4 bases and J lost 5, with 15 bases in between. The chain's CDR3 is CASSGLTDGETQYF. The CDR3 DNA is TGTGCCAGCAGCGGACTAACGGATGGGGAGACCCAGTACTTC.

J is TRBJ2-7 and V is TRBV6-5; 8 nucleotides line up with TRBD1. CDR1 is MNHEY, CDR2 SVGAGI, per germline. This CDR3 is built from 14 residues. V trimming: 1 base; J trimming: 6 bases; junction bases outside the gene matches: 5. In nucleotides, the CDR3 is TGTGCCAGCAGTTACTGGCAGGGGGCGCGCGAGCAGTACTTC. Its protein is CASSYWQGAREQYF.

Concerning this clone: The same CDR3 arises from other DNA sequences in this sample as well. The chain's CDR3 is CASSEDRGQETQYF. The CDR3 DNA sequence: TGTGCCAGCAGTGAAGACAGGGGACAAGAGACCCAGTACTTC. The chain is built from TRBV6-1 and TRBJ2-5; 7 bases match TRBD1. Germline V gives CDR1 MNHNS, CDR2 SASEGT. V lost 1 base and J lost 2; bases outside the gene matches: 1. The CDR3 consists of 14 residues.

The gene calls are TRBV28 and TRBJ2-3, with D possibly being TRBD2 (5 bases). This CDR3 is built from 15 residues. Looked up from germline, CDR1 is MDHEN and CDR2 is SYDVKM. Trimming took off 5 bases at V and 0 bases at J, with 12 bases between the two ends. This CDR3 reads CASSASQLSTDTQYF. The CDR3 DNA sequence: TGTGCCAGCAGTGCTAGCCAACTTAGCACAGATACGCAGTATTTT.

The rearrangement joins TRBV14 to TRBJ2-3, with TRBD2 matching 15 bases. CDR3 length: 18 amino acids. CDR1 is SGHDN and CDR2 is FVKESK in the germline V gene. V trimming: 4 bases; J trimming: 1 base; junction bases outside the gene matches: 6. The CDR3 region has the DNA TGTGCCAGCAGCCTCGGACTAGCGGGGGGGCGAGGCACAGATACGCAGTATTTT. It encodes CASSLGLAGGRGTDTQYF.

The V call is TRBV14, the J call TRBJ1-1; maybe TRBD1 (5 bases). The CDR3 totals 15 residues. The germline V gene encodes CDR1 SGHDN and CDR2 FVKESK. The V and J ends lost 0 bases and 5 bases respectively, with 13 bases between them. The CDR3 coding sequence is TGTGCCAGCAGCCAAGATGGGGGTGGAGGGACTGAAGCTTTCTTT. It encodes CASSQDGGGGTEAFF.

The chain uses TRBV28 and TRBJ2-5, with 11 bases fitting TRBD2. The CDR3 runs 15 residues. Germline V CDR1 and CDR2: MDHEN, SYDVKM. J lost 5 bases, V lost 2 bases, and 4 bases had no gene match. Written as DNA, the CDR3 is TGTGCCAGCAGTTTAAGTTCTAGCGGGAGGGAGACCCAGTACTTC. Its protein is CASSLSSSGRETQYF.

This clone came up once. This chain uses TRBV5-6 with TRBJ1-6, with no clear D. The germline V gene encodes CDR1 SGHDT and CDR2 YYEEEE. The CDR3 spans 15 residues. The ends were cut back, 1 base at V and 10 bases at J, with 15 bases in the middle. CDR3 nucleotides: TGTGCCAGCAGCTTGACCGGCAGGTCTCAGTCACCCCTCCACTTT. This codes for CASSLTGRSQSPLHF.

The chain carries TRBV6-5 and TRBJ1-5; D remains unclear. Trimming shortened V by 5 bases and J by 4 bases, and 3 bases separated the two germline ends. Germline CDR1 reads MNHEY; CDR2 reads SVGAGI. The CDR3 totals 11 residues. As DNA, the CDR3 is TGTGCCAGCAGTCTAAATCAGCCCCAGCATTTT. This gives the protein CASSLNQPQHF.

DNA for the CDR3: TGCGCCAGCAGTGATTTCCGGGACTCACGCACAGATACGCAGTATTTT. Translating it yields CASSDFRDSRTDTQYF. This chain links TRBV10-1 with TRBJ2-3; D is perhaps TRBD2 (6 bases). With 3 bases removed from V and 1 base from J, the gap between germline ends came to 14 bases. The germline V gene has CDR1 WNHNN and CDR2 SYGVQD (reference sequence). The CDR3 loop spans 16 amino acids.

The J gene is TRBJ1-5, the V gene TRBV11-2; D may be TRBD1 (5 bases). The V end was cut by 5 bases, the J end by 2 bases, with 22 bases between. The length of the CDR3 is 18 residues. CDR1 SGHAT and CDR2 FQNNGV come from the germline V gene. CDR3 residues: CASSEGLSGHVGNQPQHF. The CDR3 DNA follows: TGTGCCAGCAGCGAGGGACTATCAGGCCACGTTGGCAATCAGCCCCAGCATTTT.

This chain links TRBV7-9 with TRBJ2-2; D remains ambiguous. Germline V gives CDR1 SEHNR, CDR2 FQNEAQ (reference sequence). The CDR3 covers 17 residues. The V gene lost 5 bases and the J gene lost 5 bases, with 21 bases spanning the gap. CDR3 sequence reads: CASSPLLPPPHTGELFF. The CDR3 coding sequence is TGTGCCAGCAGCCCCCTGTTGCCCCCTCCACATACCGGGGAGCTGTTTTTT. The full variable domain, rest sourced from reference TRBV7-9 and TRBJ2-2, is DTGVSQNPRHKITKRGQNVTFRCDPISEHNRLYWYRQTLGQGPEFLTYFQNEAQLEKSRLLSDRFSAERPKGSFSTLEIQRTEQGDSAMYLCASSPLLPPPHTGELFFGEGSRLTVL.

The genes are TRBV27 and TRBJ1-1; D ambiguous. CDR1 is MNHEY, CDR2 SMNVEV, per germline (reference sequence). V dropped 10 bases and J dropped 1 base, with 13 bases sitting between them. The CDR3 has 13 amino acids. The CDR3 DNA reads as TGTGCCACCCGGGAGGCCCCGAACACTGAAGCTTTCTTT. This codes for CATREAPNTEAFF.

This clone appeared a single time. The gene calls are TRBV9 and TRBJ2-3, with a possible D match to TRBD2 (7 bases). Germline CDR1 SGDLS, CDR2 YYNGEE. The CDR3 consists of 15 residues. The V gene lost 0 bases and the J gene lost 12 bases, with 20 bases spanning the gap. Here the CDR3 DNA reads TGTGCCAGCAGCGTAGAAGGGGGGGGGAAACCACGACAGTATTTT. Residues: CASSVEGGGKPRQYF.

The rearrangement uses TRBV21-1 and TRBJ1-4; TRBD1, as called in the table, went unchecked against the DNA. TRBV21-1 is termed a pseudogene. CDR3 length: 15 amino acids. The CDR3 spells CASSNLGPTNEKLFF. The CDR3 bases are TGTGCCAGCAGCAACCTTGGCCCTACTAATGAAAAACTGTTTTTT.